Only one count was recorded for the clone carrying this TCR beta chain. The data were taken from a study of blood T cell repertoires in COVID-19. Study background: Sample material is recorded as cDNA or gDNA derived from T cells, B-cell-depleted T cells, or PBMCs.

Repertoires were generated with immunoSEQ multiplex PCR, while TCRdb's copy carries only in-frame clones and drops some. Of hundreds of thousands of clones listed, under 90% are singletons. The participants were between about 18 and 95 years old and came from 24 US areas. Cohorts were assigned according to the clinical history that participants reported. This CDR3 contains 15 residues. The V gene's germline CDR1 is GTSNPN and CDR2 SVGIG (reference sequence). V shed 8 bases and J shed 4 bases, with 24 bases lying between them. This sequence originates from a woman in her 50s who had been exposed to COVID-19. The rearrangement uses TRBV30 and TRBJ2-7, with a tentative D call TRBD2 (6 bases). The sequencing input was PBMCs or T cells enriched from blood (not recorded which). CDR3 DNA: TGTGCCATTAACCTTGTGGGGGGTGGAGTTTACGAGCAGTACTTC. Residues: CAINLVGGGVYEQYF.